This T cell receptor (beta chain) was captured in a study of cytomegalovirus exposure and HLA in healthy donors. Study background: Earlier findings included some 100 million unique TCR beta sequences obtained from 150 million to 200 million T cells. Broader study findings: In a later analysis, at a false discovery rate of 0.05, about 16,000 TCR beta sequences matched HLA alleles. Later analysis associated a missense DCLRE1C variant with TCR beta V- and J-gene trimming. Roughly even sequencing depth across donors was the assumption behind the presence/absence analyses.

V was trimmed by 5 bases and J by 9 bases, leaving 11 bases between them. Germline V gene data show CDR1 as SGHTA and CDR2 as FQGNSA. The CDR3 is 12 amino acids. Comments on this clone: Its antigen is not known.

The PCR was carried out with 60 Vbeta primers and 13 Jbeta primers. The table came from immunoSEQ multiplex PCR; TCRdb's copy has only in-frame clones and leaves some out. Here the sample table reports about 120,000 clones. Sequencing input: PBMCs. The gene calls are TRBV7-2 and TRBJ1-3; weak D call: TRBD1 (5 bases). The sequence was collected from a woman aged 40 to 50 in good health and CMV-seropositive. CDR3 bases: TGTGCCAGCAGCCCCTCGGGGGGCACCATATATTTT. This encodes CASSPSGGTIYF.